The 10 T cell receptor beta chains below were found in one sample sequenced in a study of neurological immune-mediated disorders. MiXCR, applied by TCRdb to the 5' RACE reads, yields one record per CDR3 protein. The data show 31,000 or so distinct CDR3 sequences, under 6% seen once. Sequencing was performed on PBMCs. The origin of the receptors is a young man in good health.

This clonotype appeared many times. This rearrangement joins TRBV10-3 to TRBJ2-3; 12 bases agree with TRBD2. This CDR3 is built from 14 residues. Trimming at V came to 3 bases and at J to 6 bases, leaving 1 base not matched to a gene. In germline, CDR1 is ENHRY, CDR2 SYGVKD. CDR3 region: CAISDGTSGDTQYF. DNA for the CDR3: TGTGCCATCAGTGATGGGACTAGCGGGGATACGCAGTATTTT.

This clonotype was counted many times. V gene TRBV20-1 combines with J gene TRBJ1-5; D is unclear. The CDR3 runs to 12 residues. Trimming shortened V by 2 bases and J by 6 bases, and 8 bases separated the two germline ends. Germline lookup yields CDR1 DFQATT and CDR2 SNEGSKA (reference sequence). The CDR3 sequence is CSARNLGQPQHF. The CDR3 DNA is TGCAGTGCTAGAAATCTTGGTCAGCCCCAGCATTTT.

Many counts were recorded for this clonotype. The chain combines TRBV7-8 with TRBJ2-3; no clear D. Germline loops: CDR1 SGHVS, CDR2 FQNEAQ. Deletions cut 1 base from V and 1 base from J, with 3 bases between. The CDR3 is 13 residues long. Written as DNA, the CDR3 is TGTGCCAGCAGCTTAGGTCGCACAGATACGCAGTATTTT. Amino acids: CASSLGRTDTQYF.

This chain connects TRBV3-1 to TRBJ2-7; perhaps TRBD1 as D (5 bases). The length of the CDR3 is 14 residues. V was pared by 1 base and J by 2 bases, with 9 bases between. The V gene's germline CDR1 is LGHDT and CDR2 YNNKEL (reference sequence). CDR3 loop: CASSQVDRAYEQYF. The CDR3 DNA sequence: TGTGCCAGCAGCCAAGTAGACAGAGCCTACGAGCAGTACTTC.

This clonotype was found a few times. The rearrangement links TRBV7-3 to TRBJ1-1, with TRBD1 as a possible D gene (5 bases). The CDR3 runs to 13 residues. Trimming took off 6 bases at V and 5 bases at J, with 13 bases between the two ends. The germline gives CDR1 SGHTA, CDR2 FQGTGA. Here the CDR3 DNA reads TGTGCCAGCAGTGGGGGGGGTAATACTGAAGCTTTCTTT. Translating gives CASSGGGNTEAFF.

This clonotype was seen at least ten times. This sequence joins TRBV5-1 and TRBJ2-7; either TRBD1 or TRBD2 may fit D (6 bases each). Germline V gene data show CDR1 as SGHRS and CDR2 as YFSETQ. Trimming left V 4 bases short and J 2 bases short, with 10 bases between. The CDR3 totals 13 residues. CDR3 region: CASSAGHTYEQYF. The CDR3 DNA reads TGCGCCAGCAGCGCGGGACATACCTACGAGCAGTACTTC.

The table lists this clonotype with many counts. DNA of the CDR3: TGTGCCAGCAGTTGGGACGGCTACAATGAGCAGTTCTTC. Translated, it gives CASSWDGYNEQFF. This rearrangement joins TRBV27 to TRBJ2-1; TRBD1 or TRBD2 may be the D gene (5 bases each). Trimming took 4 bases from V and 3 from J, leaving 7 bases between them. Germline assignment: CDR1 MNHEY and CDR2 SMNVEV (reference sequence). The CDR3 totals 13 residues.

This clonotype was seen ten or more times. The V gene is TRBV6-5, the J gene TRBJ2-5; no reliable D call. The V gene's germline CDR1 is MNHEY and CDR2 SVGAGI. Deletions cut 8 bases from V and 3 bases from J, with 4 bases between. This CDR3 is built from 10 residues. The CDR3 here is CASGEETQYF. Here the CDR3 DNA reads TGTGCCAGCGGGGAAGAGACCCAGTACTTC.

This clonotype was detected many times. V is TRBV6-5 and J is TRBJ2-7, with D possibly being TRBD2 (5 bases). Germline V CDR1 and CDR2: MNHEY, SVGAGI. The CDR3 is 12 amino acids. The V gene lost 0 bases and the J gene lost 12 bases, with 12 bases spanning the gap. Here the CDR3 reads CASSYSGAAPYF. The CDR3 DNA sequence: TGTGCCAGCAGTTACTCCGGAGCGGCCCCGTACTTC.

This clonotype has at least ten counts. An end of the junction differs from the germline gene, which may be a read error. The CDR3 reads CASSSGLEAQYF. CDR3 in DNA: TGCGCCAGCAGCTCCGGACTAGAGGCCCAGTACTTC. The chain employs TRBV5-1 and TRBJ2-5; 7 nucleotides line up with TRBD2. This CDR3 has 12 amino acids. The germline V gene encodes CDR1 SGHRS and CDR2 YFSETQ.